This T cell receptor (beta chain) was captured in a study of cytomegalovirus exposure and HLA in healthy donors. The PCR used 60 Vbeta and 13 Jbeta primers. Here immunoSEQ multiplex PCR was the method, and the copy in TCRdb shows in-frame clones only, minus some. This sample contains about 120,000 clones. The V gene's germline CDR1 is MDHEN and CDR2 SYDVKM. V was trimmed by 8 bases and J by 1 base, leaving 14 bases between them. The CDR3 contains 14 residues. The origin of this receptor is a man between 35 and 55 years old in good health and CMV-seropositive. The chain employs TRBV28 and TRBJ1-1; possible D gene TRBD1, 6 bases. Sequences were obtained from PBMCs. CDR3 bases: TGTGCCAGCGGTGGGGGGGCGGCGAACACTGAAGCTTTCTTT. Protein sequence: CASGGGAANTEAFF.